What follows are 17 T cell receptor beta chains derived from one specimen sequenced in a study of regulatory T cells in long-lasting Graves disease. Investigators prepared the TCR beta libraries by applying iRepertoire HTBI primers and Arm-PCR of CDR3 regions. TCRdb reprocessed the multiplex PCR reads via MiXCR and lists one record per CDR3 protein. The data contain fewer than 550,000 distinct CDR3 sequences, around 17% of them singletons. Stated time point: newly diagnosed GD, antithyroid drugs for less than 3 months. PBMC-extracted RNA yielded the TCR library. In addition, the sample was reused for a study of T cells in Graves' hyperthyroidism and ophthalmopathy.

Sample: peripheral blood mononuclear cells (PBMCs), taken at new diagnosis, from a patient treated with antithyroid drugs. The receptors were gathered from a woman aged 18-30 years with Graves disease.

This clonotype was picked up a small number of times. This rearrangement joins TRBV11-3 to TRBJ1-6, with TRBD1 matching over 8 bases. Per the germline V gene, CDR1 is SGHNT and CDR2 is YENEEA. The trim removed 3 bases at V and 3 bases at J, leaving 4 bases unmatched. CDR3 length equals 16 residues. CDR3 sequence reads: CASSLDRASYNSPLHF. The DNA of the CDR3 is TGTGCCAGCAGCTTGGACAGGGCCAGCTATAATTCACCCCTCCACTTT.

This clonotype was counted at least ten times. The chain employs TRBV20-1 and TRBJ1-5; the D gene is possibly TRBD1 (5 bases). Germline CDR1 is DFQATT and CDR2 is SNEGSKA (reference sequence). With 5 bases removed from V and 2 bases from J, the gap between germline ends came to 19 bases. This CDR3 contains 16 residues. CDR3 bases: TGCAGTGCTTGTGAGTTCAGGGAGGATGGCAATCAGCCCCAGCATTTT. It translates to CSACEFREDGNQPQHF.

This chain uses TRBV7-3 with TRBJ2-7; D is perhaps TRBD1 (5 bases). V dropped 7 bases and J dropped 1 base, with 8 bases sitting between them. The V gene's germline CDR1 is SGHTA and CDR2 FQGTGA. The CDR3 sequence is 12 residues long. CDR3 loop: CASNQGSYEQYF. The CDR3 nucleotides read TGTGCCAGCAACCAGGGTTCCTACGAGCAGTACTTC. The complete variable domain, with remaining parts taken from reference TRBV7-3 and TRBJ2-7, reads GAGVSQTPSNKVTEKGKYVELRCDPISGHTALYWYRQSLGQGPEFLIYFQGTGAADDSGLPNDRFFAVRPEGSVSTLKIQRTERGDSAVYLCASNQGSYEQYFGPGTRLTVT.

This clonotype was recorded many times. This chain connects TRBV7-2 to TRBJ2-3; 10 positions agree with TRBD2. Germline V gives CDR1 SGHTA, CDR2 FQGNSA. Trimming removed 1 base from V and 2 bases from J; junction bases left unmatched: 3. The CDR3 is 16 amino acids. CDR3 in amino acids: CASSLVGTSATDTQYF. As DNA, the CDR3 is TGTGCCAGCAGCTTAGTAGGGACTAGCGCCACAGATACGCAGTATTTT. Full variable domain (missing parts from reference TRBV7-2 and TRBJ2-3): GAGVSQSPSNKVTEKGKDVELRCDPISGHTALYWYRQSLGQGLEFLIYFQGNSAPDKSGLPSDRFSAERTGGSVSTLTIQRTQQEDSAVYLCASSLVGTSATDTQYFGPGTRLTVL.

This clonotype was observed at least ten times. CDR3 in amino acids: CSARGNLWSDEQYF. The CDR3, as DNA: TGCAGTGCTAGAGGAAATCTGTGGAGCGACGAGCAGTACTTC. The rearrangement joins TRBV20-1 to TRBJ2-7; D is undetermined. This CDR3 region has 14 residues. Germline loops: CDR1 DFQATT, CDR2 SNEGSKA (reference sequence). Trimming shortened V by 1 base and J by 5 bases, and 15 bases separated the two germline ends.

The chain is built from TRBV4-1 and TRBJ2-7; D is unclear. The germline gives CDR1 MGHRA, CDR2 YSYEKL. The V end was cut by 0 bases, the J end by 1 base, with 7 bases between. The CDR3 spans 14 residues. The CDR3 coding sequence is TGCGCCAGCAGCCAAGATAGGGTATCCTACGAGCAGTACTTC. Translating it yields CASSQDRVSYEQYF.

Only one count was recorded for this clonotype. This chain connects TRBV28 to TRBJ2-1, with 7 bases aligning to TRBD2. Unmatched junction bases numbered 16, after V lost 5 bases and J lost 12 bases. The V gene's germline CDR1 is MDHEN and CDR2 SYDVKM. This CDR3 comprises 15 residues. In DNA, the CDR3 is TGTGCCAGCAGTACCGCTAGCGGAGATACAATGACGCAGTTCTTC. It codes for CASSTASGDTMTQFF.

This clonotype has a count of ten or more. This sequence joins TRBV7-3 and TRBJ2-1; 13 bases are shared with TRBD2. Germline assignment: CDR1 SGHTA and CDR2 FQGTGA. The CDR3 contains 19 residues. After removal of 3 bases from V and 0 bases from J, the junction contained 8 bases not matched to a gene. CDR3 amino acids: CASSLRGTSGTRSYNEQFF. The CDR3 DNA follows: TGTGCCAGCAGCTTGCGGGGGACTAGCGGGACACGCTCCTACAATGAGCAGTTCTTC.

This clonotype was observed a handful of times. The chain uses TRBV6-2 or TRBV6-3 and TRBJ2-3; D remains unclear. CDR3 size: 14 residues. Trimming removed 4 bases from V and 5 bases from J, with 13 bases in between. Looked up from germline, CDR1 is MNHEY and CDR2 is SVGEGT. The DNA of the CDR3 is TGTGCCAGCAGTTTGGCTAGGTTAAAAGATACGCAGTATTTT. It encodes CASSLARLKDTQYF.

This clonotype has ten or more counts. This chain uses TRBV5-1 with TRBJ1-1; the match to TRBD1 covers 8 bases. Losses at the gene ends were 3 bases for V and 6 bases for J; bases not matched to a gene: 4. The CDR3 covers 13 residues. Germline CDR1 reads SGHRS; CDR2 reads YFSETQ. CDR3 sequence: CASSSQGDAEAFF. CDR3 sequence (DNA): TGCGCCAGCAGCTCACAGGGGGACGCTGAAGCTTTCTTT.

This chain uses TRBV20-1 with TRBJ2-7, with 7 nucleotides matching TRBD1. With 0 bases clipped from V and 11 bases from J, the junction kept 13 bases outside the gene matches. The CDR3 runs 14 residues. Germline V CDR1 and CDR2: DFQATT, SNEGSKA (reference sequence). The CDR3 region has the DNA TGCAGTGCTAGAGATCTGGGACAGTCTCGGTCGGAGTACTTC. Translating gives CSARDLGQSRSEYF.

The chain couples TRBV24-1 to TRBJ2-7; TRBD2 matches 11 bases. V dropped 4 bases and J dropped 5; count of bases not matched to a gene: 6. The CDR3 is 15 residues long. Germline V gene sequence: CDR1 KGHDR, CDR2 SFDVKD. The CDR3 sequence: CATSEVSGRADEQYF. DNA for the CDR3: TGTGCCACCAGTGAAGTTAGCGGGAGGGCCGACGAGCAGTACTTC.

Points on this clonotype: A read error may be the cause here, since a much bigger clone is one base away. The CDR3 DNA reads TGTGCCAGCAGTTACTCGACAGGGGCCTACGAGCAGTACTTC. Its protein product is CASSYSTGAYEQYF. The chain uses TRBV6-2 or TRBV6-3 and TRBJ2-7; TRBD1 matches 8 bases. CDR1 MNHEY and CDR2 SVGEGT come from the germline V gene. Losses at the gene ends were 0 bases for V and 2 bases for J; bases not matched to a gene: 0. The CDR3 sequence is 14 residues long.

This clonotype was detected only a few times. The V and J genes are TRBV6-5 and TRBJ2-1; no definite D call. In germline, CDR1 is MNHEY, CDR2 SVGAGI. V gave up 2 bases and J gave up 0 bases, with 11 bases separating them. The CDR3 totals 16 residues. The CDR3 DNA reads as TGTGCCAGCAGTTACCTTCTAGATACCTCCTACAATGAGCAGTTCTTC. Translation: CASSYLLDTSYNEQFF.

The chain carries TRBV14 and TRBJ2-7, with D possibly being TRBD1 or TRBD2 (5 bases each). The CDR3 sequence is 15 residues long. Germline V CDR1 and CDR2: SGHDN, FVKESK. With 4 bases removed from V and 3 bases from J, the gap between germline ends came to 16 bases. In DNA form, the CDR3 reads TGTGCCAGCAGCCGCGCCGTCGGGGCGAACTACGAGCAGTACTTC. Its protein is CASSRAVGANYEQYF.

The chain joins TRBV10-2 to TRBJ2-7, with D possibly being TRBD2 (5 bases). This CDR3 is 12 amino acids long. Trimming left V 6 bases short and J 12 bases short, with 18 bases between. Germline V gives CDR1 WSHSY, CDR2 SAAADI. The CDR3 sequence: CASSLGESGAYF. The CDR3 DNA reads TGCGCCAGCAGCCTCGGGGAATCTGGTGCGTACTTC.

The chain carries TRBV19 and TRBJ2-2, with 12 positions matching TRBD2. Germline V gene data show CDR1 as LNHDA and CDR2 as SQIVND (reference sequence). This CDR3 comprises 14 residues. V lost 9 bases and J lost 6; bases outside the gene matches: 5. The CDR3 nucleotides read TGTGCCAGCCGACTAGCGGGAGCGGCCGGGGAGCTGTTTTTT. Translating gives CASRLAGAAGELFF.